This entry features one T cell receptor (beta chain) sequence. Its antigen remains unknown. V lost 0 bases to trimming and J lost 1 base; unmatched junction nucleotides: 6. The CDR3 has 17 residues. Germline assignment: CDR1 MGHRA and CDR2 YSYEKL. This specimen comes from a study of graft-versus-host responses after intestinal transplantation. Study details: All recipients got anti-thymocyte globulin induction, then tacrolimus and steroids for 2 to 4 years. Study conclusions and caveats: Graft-donor T cell macrochimerism in patients accompanied high graft-versus-host to host-versus-graft clonal ratios in allografts.

Here immunoSEQ multiplex PCR was the method, and the copy in TCRdb shows in-frame clones only, minus some. The table has 74,000 or so clones, over 80% seen once; the top ten hold roughly 0.64%. The rearrangement uses TRBV4-1 and TRBJ2-3; TRBD2 matches at 8 bases. The clonotype comes from a human patient who received an intestinal transplant, so some T cells may come from the graft donor. Sample: PBMCs, taken 98 days after intestinal transplantation. This chain's CDR3 is CASSQDWTSWGTDTQYF. CDR3 DNA sequence: TGCGCCAGCAGCCAAGATTGGACTAGCTGGGGCACAGATACGCAGTATTTT.